This TCR beta chain was captured in a study of cytomegalovirus exposure and HLA in healthy donors (dated by TCRdb to about 2017). Concerning the study at large: According to an earlier analysis of 587 of the donors, some 180 million T cells yielded roughly 110 million unique TCR beta sequences and approximately 280 Gb of sequence data. An early release covering around 630 HLA-typed donors comprised about 300 gigabases of sequencing data and 65 million to 100 million unique TCR sequences. The genetic ancestry cluster associated with self-reported Caucasian donors included 70% to 85% of the approximately 410 genotyped donors. The aim of the study was to test whether cataloging public T cell receptors could identify signatures of past pathogen exposure. The study profiled the T cell repertoires of fewer than 850 subjects by immunosequencing and related them to cytomegalovirus serostatus. In addition to the first cohort of around 670 subjects, a separate validation cohort of 120 different subjects was used. High-throughput TCR immunosequencing, statistical association of individual TCRs with disease status, and machine learning were combined to predict cytomegalovirus infection status. A later analysis re-analyzed previously published TCR beta repertoires from 600 to 850 donors and added high-resolution HLA genotyping to study TCR occurrence patterns. Rather than drawing on any new phenotypic data, the later analysis identified candidate immune exposures from TCR beta sequences and the way those sequences occurred across donors. An earlier analysis of 587 of the donors used high-throughput TCR beta sequencing to judge whether each TCR beta V gene segment behaved as functional or pseudogenic. Donor age, sex, ethnicity and CMV serostatus were collected together with the repertoire data. In a later genetic analysis, genome-wide SNP genotypes for about 65% of the roughly 700 donors were used, and that subset was treated as a discovery cohort. All discovery cohort repertoires had been generated on a single sequencing platform. Class I and class II HLA loci were covered by the typing at four-digit resolution. Typing coverage differed by locus: A, B, C, DRB1 and DQB1 were typed in about 620-630 donors, DQA1 in approximately 520, DPA1 in some 600, and DPB1 in 450 to 490. Roughly 5 DR-DQ haplotypes were handled as single units for association and clustering, since linkage in the cohort was strong. Across approximately 400 genotyped donors of the cohort, an average of approximately 220,000 unique TCR beta nucleotide sequences per donor were sequenced, and roughly 17% of those sequences were non-productive.

Overall results and qualifications from the work: A few of the identified cytomegalovirus-associated TCR beta chains were confirmed in vitro to be specific for cytomegalovirus antigens. Linkage disequilibrium might explain the correlated functional status among segregating V segments, but an unknown experimental factor could not be ruled out. A further reported finding was that TCR beta sequences accurately predicted the HLA-A and HLA-B alleles for most subjects in the first cohort. Several of the top co-occurrence clusters appeared to be linked to parvovirus B19, influenza, CMV and Epstein-Barr virus, according to a later analysis. In the study, 150 to 200 TCR beta chains were listed as associated with cytomegalovirus. Across donors, most TCR sequences were observed very rarely, whereas some public TCRs were present in many individuals. In both the original and validation cohorts, the classifier was reported to diagnose cytomegalovirus status with high specificity and sensitivity. In a later analysis, HLA-associated TCR beta chains showed more clonal expansion and lower generation probabilities than non-associated chains that were equally common. In a later analysis, the rate of TCR association differed among HLA loci, with DRB1 alleles having the most associated TCRs and HLA-C alleles having the fewest. For the cohort, immune exposure information was limited to CMV serostatus. Specific HLA alleles were associated with 18,000 or so TCR beta sequences at a false discovery rate of 0.05 in a later analysis. A later genetic analysis associated a missense DCLRE1C variant with V-gene and J-gene trimming of TCR beta chains, and an independent cohort replicated the association. Approximately 16 rarely observed V segments, including chromosome 9 orphons, were excluded from the earlier analysis of several hundred of the donors because counts were too low. The 87-base-pair reads could not distinguish some IMGT-functional V segments, including TRBV6-2 and TRBV6-3, so those segments were excluded. According to the authors, the approach could potentially be generalized to other disease states and immunological phenotypes. Because some donors lacked HLA typing at each locus, the association tests relied only on the typed subset. Broadly in line with IMGT annotations, most TCR beta V segments showed up in productive rearrangements about 87% or about 30% of the time in an earlier analysis of a few hundred of the donors. A cluster of highly shared sequence variants was judged likely to be a technical artifact of the sequencing pipeline. Most CMV-associated TCR beta chains appeared to be HLA-restricted in a later analysis, and the HLA associations seemed to be driven largely by CMV exposure. Sequencing depth was assumed to be roughly uniform across donors in the presence/absence analyses, though that assumption may not hold. In this cohort, only TCR beta chains were sequenced, and detectable features were limited by the absence of alpha or paired-chain data. Assigning TCR associations to individual alleles was difficult when HLA alleles, especially DR and DQ, strongly co-occurred. According to a later genetic analysis, donors in an Asian-associated ancestry cluster had fewer N-insertions in productive TCRs than the approximately 630-donor mean.

Receptor amplification or capture employed the immunoSEQ multiplex PCR assay. A mixture of 60 forward primers for TCR Vbeta segments and 13 reverse primers for TCR Jbeta segments was used in the multiplex PCR. A multiplex PCR assay on genomic DNA amplified the CDR3 region of rearranged TCR beta genes. On the Illumina HiSeq System, the amplified TCR beta libraries were sequenced as 87-base-pair reads. The study's processing was this. In a later analysis, tens of millions of unique TCR beta chains were counted across the approximately 640 repertoires, and around 11 million of these chains were shared by at least two donors. Raw reads were error-corrected and collapsed into unique sequences by a nearest-neighbor algorithm in which closely related sequences were merged to remove PCR and sequencing errors. Alignment of CDR3 sequences to IMGT reference sequences was used to assign V, D and J gene segments. Each retained sequence needed at least a six-nucleotide match to both a V gene segment and a J gene segment. Rearrangements were called productive when the CDR3 lacked stop codons and stayed in frame with V and J; all others were non-productive. Following IMGT convention, CDR3 was defined as the stretch from the second conserved V-encoded cysteine up to the conserved J-encoded phenylalanine. In an earlier analysis of roughly 580 of the donors, sequences lacking an unambiguous match to a single V gene segment were excluded. In an earlier analysis of some 590 of the donors, V segments were called functional above 56.7% productive rearrangements and were called segregating when the between-donor standard deviation exceeded 5%. A statistical classification framework was built for diagnosing cytomegalovirus status from the catalog of TCR beta chain sequences. In a later analysis, V and J genes were assigned by comparing TCR nucleotide sequences against IMGT/GENE-DB human TR gene sequences. A later analysis assigned CDR3 sequences and most-parsimonious VDJ recombination scenarios with the TCRdist pipeline. In a later analysis, each TCR beta chain was defined by its CDR3 amino acid sequence together with its V-gene family, and reads without a unique V-gene family were excluded. In a later analysis, several hundred highly shared, low-generation-probability nucleotide sequences were removed to address suspected cross-contamination and a sequencing artifact. A later analysis calculated a clonal expansion index for each public chain from normalized within-repertoire ranks of inferred template counts. A later analysis computed generation probabilities with a VDJ recombination model fitted to out-of-frame rearrangements, and checked the results against IGoR. In a later analysis, hypergeometric tests were used to score TCR-TCR, TCR-HLA and TCR-CMV co-occurrence, with a repertoire-size bias correction applied to TCR pairs. In a later analysis, false discovery rates were estimated by permuting HLA or CMV assignments 20 times. In a later analysis, co-occurring TCRs were grouped with DBSCAN, and TCRdist sequence similarity was added when clustering was performed within HLA-allele-positive subsets. Repertoires with fewer than 30,000 or more than 120,000 public chains were left out of co-occurrence clustering, as were five repertoires with anomalous nucleotide sharing. As stored in TCRdb, this immuneACCESS dataset retains in-frame rearrangements with V and J assigned. A fraction of the clones does not appear; measured against another copy, unresolved V genes explain less than half of the discrepancy, and the remainder lacks a known reason. That table gives V, J and clone size, and the DNA gave D and trimming. The sample table lists under 85,000 clones, 75% to 80% of them with a count of one. The top ten hold over 2.5% of the sample.

As to this clone: Its binding antigen is unknown. Base quality data are lacking; no much larger clone is found one base away.

The cohort comprised around 700 healthy bone marrow donors. All cohort members were sampled while nominally healthy, although unrecorded immune exposures were likely present. The donor tested CMV seronegative, placing the donor among the approximately 400 seronegative members of the cohort. A peripheral blood sample was collected from each donor, and TCR beta sequencing was performed on peripheral blood mononuclear cells. The Qiagen DNeasy Blood Extraction Kit was used to extract genomic DNA from the blood cell samples. The CDR3 starts with the cysteine, ends with the phenylalanine, and has 16 residues. Of the read, only the CDR3 DNA is kept; its 48 bases are in frame from base 1. Trimming removed 2 bases from V and 1 base from J; the gene matches leave 8 bases unexplained. In the germline V gene (reference sequence), CDR1 corresponds to SGHNT and CDR2 to YYREEE.

Sequencing was performed on PBMCs. The TCR sequence derives from a man between 18 and 35 years old in good health and CMV-seronegative. The receptor chain draws on TRBV5-4 and TRBJ2-5; the central 7 bases match TRBD2. CDR3 reads: CASSLVPTGGQETQYF. The DNA sequence is given as TGTGCCAGCAGCTTAGTTCCCACGGGGGGCCAAGAGACCCAGTACTTC.